This is a list of T cell receptor beta chains from one sample in a study of blood T cell repertoires in COVID-19. Some clones are missing from TCRdb's copy, which holds only in-frame ones; the method was immunoSEQ multiplex PCR. The profile shows around 170,000 clones, roughly four fifths of them singletons. Sequencing input: peripheral blood. These receptors were obtained from a woman in her sixties or seventies with COVID-19, enrolled during active disease. Both conserved end residues are part of each CDR3. A D gene is named only where the DNA matches it firmly. Clone size is not always given. Where it is, it says once, few, many or a class for expanded clones.

j_call: TRBJ2-1
v_call: TRBV19
clone_size: -
d_call: -
cdr3_nt: TGTGCCAGTAGTAGACTAGTTAGGTACAATGAGCAGTTCTTC
cdr3_aa: CASSRLVRYNEQFF

j_call: TRBJ2-1
v_call: TRBV2
clone_size: -
d_call: -
cdr3_nt: TGTGCCAGCAGTCATCCGGGACAAGGTTTTATTGGGCAGTTCTTC
cdr3_aa: CASSHPGQGFIGQFF

j_call: TRBJ2-1
v_call: TRBV12-3/TRBV12-4
clone_size: -
d_call: -
cdr3_nt: TGTGCCAGCAATGACCAGGGATACGAGCAGTTCTTC
cdr3_aa: CASNDQGYEQFF

j_call: TRBJ2-3
v_call: TRBV2
clone_size: -
d_call: TRBD1
cdr3_nt: TGTGCCAGCAGAGTGGACAGGGCTGAGGGCACAGATACGCAGTATTTT
cdr3_aa: CASRVDRAEGTDTQYF

j_call: TRBJ1-5
v_call: TRBV7-9
clone_size: -
d_call: -
cdr3_nt: TGTGCCAGCAGCTTAGAAGGTCCCGGAGGCAATCAGCCCCAGCATTTT
cdr3_aa: CASSLEGPGGNQPQHF

j_call: TRBJ1-2
v_call: TRBV28
clone_size: once
d_call: -
cdr3_nt: TGTGCCAGCAGTTTGTCCACATCCTATGGCTACACCTTC
cdr3_aa: CASSLSTSYGYTF

j_call: TRBJ1-6
v_call: TRBV12-5
clone_size: -
d_call: -
cdr3_nt: TGTGCTAGTGGTCTCGGACAGAATTCACCCCTCCACTTT
cdr3_aa: CASGLGQNSPLHF

j_call: TRBJ1-1
v_call: TRBV7-8
clone_size: few
d_call: -
cdr3_nt: TGTGCCAGCAGCTCCGGGACAAAGAACACTGAAGCTTTCTTT
cdr3_aa: CASSSGTKNTEAFF

j_call: TRBJ2-1
v_call: TRBV6-2/TRBV6-3
clone_size: -
d_call: TRBD2
cdr3_nt: TGTGCCAGCAGTTGGGGACTAGCGAAGGGTGAGCAGTTCTTC
cdr3_aa: CASSWGLAKGEQFF

j_call: TRBJ2-3
v_call: TRBV18
clone_size: -
d_call: -
cdr3_nt: TGTGCCAGCTCACCAGGGGGGGCCCCTCCCGGAGATACGCAGTATTTT
cdr3_aa: CASSPGGAPPGDTQYF

j_call: TRBJ1-2
v_call: TRBV7-2
clone_size: -
d_call: -
cdr3_nt: TGTGCCAGCAGCTTAGTTGGGCAGGACTATGGCTACACCTTC
cdr3_aa: CASSLVGQDYGYTF

j_call: TRBJ2-7
v_call: TRBV18
clone_size: -
d_call: -
cdr3_nt: TGTGCCAGCTCACCAGGGGGGACAGTCGGCGAGCAGTACTTC
cdr3_aa: CASSPGGTVGEQYF

j_call: TRBJ2-3
v_call: TRBV2
clone_size: once
d_call: -
cdr3_nt: TGTGCCAGCGGGTCAGGGACTAGCACAGATACGCAGTATTTT
cdr3_aa: CASGSGTSTDTQYF

j_call: TRBJ2-2
v_call: TRBV5-1
clone_size: -
d_call: TRBD2
cdr3_nt: TGCGCCAGCAGCTTGAATGCGGGAGGACCAAAGACCGGGGAGCTGTTTTTT
cdr3_aa: CASSLNAGGPKTGELFF

j_call: TRBJ2-7
v_call: TRBV28
clone_size: -
d_call: TRBD1
cdr3_nt: TGTGCCAGCAGTTCTCCATACAGGGGCTTACAGTACGAGCAGTACTTC
cdr3_aa: CASSSPYRGLQYEQYF

j_call: TRBJ2-7
v_call: TRBV7-3
clone_size: -
d_call: TRBD2
cdr3_nt: TGTGCCAGCAGCTTAGGGGTAGCGGGAGGCGAGCAGTACTTC
cdr3_aa: CASSLGVAGGEQYF

j_call: TRBJ2-1
v_call: TRBV29-1
clone_size: -
d_call: TRBD2
cdr3_nt: TGCAGCGCCGTCATGGGGGGACTAGCGGGAGCGGGGTTCTTC
cdr3_aa: CSAVMGGLAGAGFF

j_call: TRBJ2-5
v_call: TRBV24-1
clone_size: -
d_call: TRBD1
cdr3_nt: TGTGCCACCAGTGATACGACAGGGCCGCAAGAGACCCAGTACTTC
cdr3_aa: CATSDTTGPQETQYF

j_call: TRBJ1-2
v_call: TRBV29-1
clone_size: -
d_call: TRBD1
cdr3_nt: TGCAGCGATGGGACAGGGACTGGCTACACCTTC
cdr3_aa: CSDGTGTGYTF

j_call: TRBJ2-5
v_call: TRBV10-1
clone_size: few
d_call: TRBD2
cdr3_nt: TGCGCCAGCAGTGAGAGAAAGAGCGGGAGAGATGAGACCCAGTACTTC
cdr3_aa: CASSERKSGRDETQYF

j_call: TRBJ2-7
v_call: TRBV12-2
clone_size: -
d_call: -
cdr3_nt: TGTGCAAGTCGCTTGGCGGAGGAGGTCATCGAGCAGTACTTC
cdr3_aa: CASRLAEEVIEQYF

j_call: TRBJ2-2
v_call: TRBV19
clone_size: few
d_call: -
cdr3_nt: TGTGCCAGTAAAACAGGGACTACCACCGGGGAGCTGTTTTTT
cdr3_aa: CASKTGTTTGELFF

j_call: TRBJ2-3
v_call: TRBV7-8
clone_size: -
d_call: TRBD2
cdr3_nt: TGTGCCAGCAGTTCGCTTGGGACTAGCGGGACCATCACAGATACGCAGTATTTT
cdr3_aa: CASSSLGTSGTITDTQYF

j_call: TRBJ2-1
v_call: TRBV7-8
clone_size: -
d_call: -
cdr3_nt: TGTGCCAGCAGCTTAGCGCTCGGGTCCAATGAGCAGTTCTTC
cdr3_aa: CASSLALGSNEQFF

j_call: TRBJ2-7
v_call: TRBV7-2
clone_size: -
d_call: TRBD2
cdr3_nt: TGTGCCAGCAGCCTAGCGGGAGGGTTCGAGCAGTACTTC
cdr3_aa: CASSLAGGFEQYF

j_call: TRBJ2-7
v_call: TRBV5-4
clone_size: -
d_call: -
cdr3_nt: TGTGCCAGCAGCTTTGGGGCGGCAGAAACCTACGAGCAGTACTTC
cdr3_aa: CASSFGAAETYEQYF

j_call: TRBJ2-7
v_call: TRBV30
clone_size: few
d_call: -
cdr3_nt: TGTGCCTGGAGTGGGCGCAGGGGCTACTACGAGCAGTACTTC
cdr3_aa: CAWSGRRGYYEQYF

j_call: TRBJ2-5
v_call: TRBV7-8
clone_size: -
d_call: TRBD2
cdr3_nt: TGTGCCCACGCTAGCGGCCCCTGGGAGACCCAGTACTTC
cdr3_aa: CAHASGPWETQYF

j_call: TRBJ1-5
v_call: TRBV7-8
clone_size: -
d_call: TRBD1
cdr3_nt: TGTGCCAGCAGCTCGGACAGGGGGCAAGGTTATAGCAATCAGCCCCAGCATTTT
cdr3_aa: CASSSDRGQGYSNQPQHF

j_call: TRBJ2-7
v_call: TRBV20-1
clone_size: -
d_call: -
cdr3_nt: TGCAGTGCTAGTCGGCAGGGCCGCTCCTACGAGCAGTACTTC
cdr3_aa: CSASRQGRSYEQYF

j_call: TRBJ1-1
v_call: TRBV25-1
clone_size: -
d_call: -
cdr3_nt: TGTGCCAGCAGTGCCTCCGGGACAACCATTGAAGCTTTCTTT
cdr3_aa: CASSASGTTIEAFF

j_call: TRBJ1-1
v_call: TRBV20-1
clone_size: -
d_call: -
cdr3_nt: TGCAGTGCTATATATCTCTCTGAAGCTTTCTTT
cdr3_aa: CSAIYLSEAFF

j_call: TRBJ2-7
v_call: TRBV6-2/TRBV6-3
clone_size: -
d_call: TRBD2
cdr3_nt: TGTGCCAGCAGTTACTCGCCTTTCTTCCGGACTAGCGGTTTGAAGGACTACGAGCAGTACTTC
cdr3_aa: CASSYSPFFRTSGLKDYEQYF

j_call: TRBJ2-1
v_call: TRBV28
clone_size: -
d_call: TRBD1
cdr3_nt: TGTGCCAGCAGACCCCCGGGACAGGGGGGAAAGCAGTTCTTC
cdr3_aa: CASRPPGQGGKQFF

j_call: TRBJ1-2
v_call: TRBV10-3
clone_size: -
d_call: TRBD1
cdr3_nt: TGTGCCATCAGTACCGAAGGGGGCCCAGGCGGCTACACCTTC
cdr3_aa: CAISTEGGPGGYTF

j_call: TRBJ1-2
v_call: TRBV4-3
clone_size: -
d_call: -
cdr3_nt: TGCGCCAGCAGCCAAGATCACAGGGCCAGCTATGGCTACACCTTC
cdr3_aa: CASSQDHRASYGYTF

j_call: TRBJ2-1
v_call: TRBV11-3
clone_size: -
d_call: -
cdr3_nt: TGTGCCAGCAGCCCTCTCGAGGGCAGGTTCAATGAGCAGTTCTTC
cdr3_aa: CASSPLEGRFNEQFF

j_call: TRBJ2-1
v_call: TRBV28
clone_size: -
d_call: TRBD2
cdr3_nt: TGTGCCAGCAGTTGGACTAGCGGGTGGGACAATGAGCAGTTCTTC
cdr3_aa: CASSWTSGWDNEQFF

j_call: TRBJ2-2
v_call: TRBV2
clone_size: -
d_call: -
cdr3_nt: TGTGCCAGCAGTGAAAGTAGAACCGGGGAGCTGTTTTTT
cdr3_aa: CASSESRTGELFF

j_call: TRBJ2-2
v_call: TRBV15
clone_size: -
d_call: -
cdr3_nt: TGTGCCACCAGCAGAGGGTGGGTGGGAGTCACCGGGGAGCTGTTTTTT
cdr3_aa: CATSRGWVGVTGELFF

j_call: TRBJ2-1
v_call: TRBV5-1
clone_size: -
d_call: TRBD2
cdr3_nt: TGCGCCAGCAATATACTAGCGGGAGGGCCTGGAGGTGAGCAGTTCTTC
cdr3_aa: CASNILAGGPGGEQFF

j_call: TRBJ2-7
v_call: TRBV24-1
clone_size: -
d_call: -
cdr3_nt: TGTGCCACCAGTGATTCCCTCCGGAGCAGCGAGCAGTACTTC
cdr3_aa: CATSDSLRSSEQYF

j_call: TRBJ2-5
v_call: TRBV28
clone_size: -
d_call: TRBD2
cdr3_nt: TGTGCCAGCGGTTGGGGAGCGGGAGGTACCGAGACCCAGTACTTC
cdr3_aa: CASGWGAGGTETQYF

j_call: TRBJ1-2
v_call: TRBV29-1
clone_size: -
d_call: TRBD1
cdr3_nt: TGCAGCGGAAGGACACCAGGGGGATATGGCTACACCTTC
cdr3_aa: CSGRTPGGYGYTF

j_call: TRBJ1-4
v_call: TRBV28
clone_size: -
d_call: -
cdr3_nt: TGTGCCAGCAGCCTGACTATCTCGCCTAATGAAAAACTGTTTTTT
cdr3_aa: CASSLTISPNEKLFF

j_call: TRBJ2-1
v_call: TRBV18
clone_size: -
d_call: -
cdr3_nt: TGTGCCAGCTCACCCCTAGACTCTTCCTACAATGAGCAGTTCTTC
cdr3_aa: CASSPLDSSYNEQFF

j_call: TRBJ1-5
v_call: TRBV5-1
clone_size: -
d_call: TRBD1
cdr3_nt: TGCGCCAGCAGTCCAGGACAGGGGAGGAATCAGCCCCAGCATTTT
cdr3_aa: CASSPGQGRNQPQHF

j_call: TRBJ2-5
v_call: TRBV24-1
clone_size: -
d_call: TRBD2
cdr3_nt: TGTGCCACCAGTGATCCTGTAATAGCGGGAGGCCGGGCAAAAGAGACCCAGTACTTC
cdr3_aa: CATSDPVIAGGRAKETQYF

j_call: TRBJ1-2
v_call: TRBV7-2
clone_size: medium-sized
d_call: TRBD1
cdr3_nt: TGTGCCAGCAAAACAGGGGGTGGCTATGGCTACACCTTC
cdr3_aa: CASKTGGGYGYTF

j_call: TRBJ2-4
v_call: TRBV27
clone_size: -
d_call: -
cdr3_nt: TGTGCCAGCAGTTTAGAGCGTTCGGGGTGGCCCATTCAGTACTTC
cdr3_aa: CASSLERSGWPIQYF

j_call: TRBJ1-2
v_call: TRBV28
clone_size: once
d_call: -
cdr3_nt: TGTGCCAGCAGTTCCCGGGGGACCTATGGCTACACCTTC
cdr3_aa: CASSSRGTYGYTF

j_call: TRBJ2-1
v_call: TRBV6-5
clone_size: -
d_call: -
cdr3_nt: TGTGCCAGCAGTCCGGACAGCCTGAGGGGCGAGCAGTTCTTC
cdr3_aa: CASSPDSLRGEQFF

j_call: TRBJ2-1
v_call: TRBV14
clone_size: -
d_call: TRBD2
cdr3_nt: TGTGCCAGCAGCCAAGGGCTAGCGGGAATCAATGAGCAGTTCTTC
cdr3_aa: CASSQGLAGINEQFF

j_call: TRBJ2-3
v_call: TRBV6-5
clone_size: -
d_call: TRBD1
cdr3_nt: TGTGCCAGCAGACCGGGACAGGGTCTCACAGATACGCAGTATTTT
cdr3_aa: CASRPGQGLTDTQYF

j_call: TRBJ1-2
v_call: TRBV7-8
clone_size: -
d_call: -
cdr3_nt: TGTGCCAGCAGCTTGGCGGGAGGCAACTATGGCTACACCTTC
cdr3_aa: CASSLAGGNYGYTF

j_call: TRBJ2-2
v_call: TRBV5-6
clone_size: once
d_call: TRBD1
cdr3_nt: TGTGCCAGCAGCTTTCGGACAGGGTCGCTCACCGGGGAGCTGTTTTTT
cdr3_aa: CASSFRTGSLTGELFF

j_call: TRBJ2-7
v_call: TRBV30
clone_size: -
d_call: TRBD2
cdr3_nt: TGTGCCTGGAGAAAAGCGGGAGGGAAAGAGCAGTACTTC
cdr3_aa: CAWRKAGGKEQYF